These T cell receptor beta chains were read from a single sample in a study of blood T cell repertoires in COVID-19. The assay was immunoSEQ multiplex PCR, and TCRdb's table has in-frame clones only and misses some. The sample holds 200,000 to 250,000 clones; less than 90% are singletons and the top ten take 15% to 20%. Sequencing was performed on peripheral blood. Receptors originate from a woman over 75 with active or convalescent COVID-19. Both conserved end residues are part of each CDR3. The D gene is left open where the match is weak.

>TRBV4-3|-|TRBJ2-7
CASSQDPGLYEQYF
TGCGCCAGCAGCCAAGATCCGGGACTCTACGAGCAGTACTTC
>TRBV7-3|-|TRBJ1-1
CASSLTVGEGNTEAFF
TGTGCCAGCAGCCTAACGGTGGGAGAAGGGAACACTGAAGCTTTCTTT
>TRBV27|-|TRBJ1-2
CASTDHGGYGYTF
TGTGCCAGCACAGATCATGGGGGGTATGGCTACACCTTC
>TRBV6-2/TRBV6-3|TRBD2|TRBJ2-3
CASSYPGLAGGLDTQYF
TGTGCCAGCAGTTATCCAGGACTAGCGGGGGGTTTAGATACGCAGTATTTT
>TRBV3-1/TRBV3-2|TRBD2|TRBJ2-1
CASRTTSGRGDEQFF
TGTGCCAGCAGGACAACTAGCGGGAGAGGCGATGAGCAGTTCTTC
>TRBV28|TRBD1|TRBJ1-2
CASNIPGGRGYGYTF
TGTGCCAGCAACATCCCAGGGGGTAGGGGCTATGGCTACACCTTC
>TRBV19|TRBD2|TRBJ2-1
CASSILASGFSYNEQFF
TGTGCCAGTAGTATCCTGGCTAGCGGGTTCTCCTACAATGAGCAGTTCTTC
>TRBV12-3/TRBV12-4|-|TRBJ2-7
CASSLGLGAQYF
TGTGCCAGCAGTTTAGGTCTGGGGGCGCAGTACTTC
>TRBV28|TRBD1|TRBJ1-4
CASRQGGEKLFF
TGTGCCAGTCGACAGGGAGGTGAAAAACTGTTTTTT
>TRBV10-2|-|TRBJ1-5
CASRRSGGNQPQHF
TGCGCCAGCAGAAGGTCAGGGGGCAATCAGCCCCAGCATTTT
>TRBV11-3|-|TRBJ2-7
CASSSRDFSYEQYF
TGTGCCAGCAGCTCAAGGGACTTTTCCTACGAGCAGTACTTC
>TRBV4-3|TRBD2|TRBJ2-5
CASSQGTSGSVETQYF
TGCGCCAGCAGCCAAGGGACTAGCGGGAGCGTCGAGACCCAGTACTTC